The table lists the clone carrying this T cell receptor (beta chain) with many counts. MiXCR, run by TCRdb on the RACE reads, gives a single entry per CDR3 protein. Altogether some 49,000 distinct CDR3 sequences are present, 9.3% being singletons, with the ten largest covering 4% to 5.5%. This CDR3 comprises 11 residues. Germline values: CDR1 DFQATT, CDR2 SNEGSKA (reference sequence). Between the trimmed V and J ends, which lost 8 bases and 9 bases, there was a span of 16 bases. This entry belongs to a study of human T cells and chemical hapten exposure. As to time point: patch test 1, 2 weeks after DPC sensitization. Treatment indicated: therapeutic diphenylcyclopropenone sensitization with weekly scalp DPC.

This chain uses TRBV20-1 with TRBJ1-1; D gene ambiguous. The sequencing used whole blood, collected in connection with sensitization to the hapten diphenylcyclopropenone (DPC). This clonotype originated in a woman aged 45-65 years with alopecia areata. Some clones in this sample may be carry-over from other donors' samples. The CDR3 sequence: CSPTDGSKAFF. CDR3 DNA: TGCAGTCCTACAGACGGTTCTAAAGCTTTCTTT.